This entry lists 12 T cell receptor beta chains sequenced from one sample in a study of T cell responses to AZD1222 COVID-19 vaccine. Profiled with immunoSEQ multiplex PCR; TCRdb holds only in-frame clones, not every one. Among about 190,000 clones, roughly 93% were seen once, and the ten largest hold approximately 0.97%. The input for sequencing was peripheral blood, taken on day 0 of AZD1222 vaccination. These receptor sequences come from an adult in good health.

This rearrangement joins TRBV7-8 to TRBJ2-7; the match to TRBD1 covers 7 bases. The CDR3 length is 14 residues. J was trimmed by 3 bases and V by 5 bases; bases with no gene match: 7. Germline V lookup: CDR1 SGHVS, CDR2 FQNEAQ. This CDR3 is CASSKTGSNYEQYF. DNA for the CDR3: TGTGCCAGCAGCAAGACAGGGTCGAACTACGAGCAGTACTTC. Full variable domain (missing parts from reference TRBV7-8 and TRBJ2-7): GAGVSQSPRYKVAKRGQDVALRCDPISGHVSLFWYQQALGQGPEFLTYFQNEAQLDKSGLPSDRFFAERPEGSVSTLKIQRTQQEDSAVYLCASSKTGSNYEQYFGPGTRLTVT.

V and J are TRBV6-2 or TRBV6-3 and TRBJ2-1, with a tentative D call TRBD2 (6 bases). Deletions cut 2 bases from V and 8 bases from J, with 13 bases between. The germline V gene has CDR1 MNHEY and CDR2 SVGEGT. The CDR3 is 14 residues long. CDR3 coding DNA: TGTGCCAGCAGTTACGGACGGGGGTTGGATGAGCAGTTCTTC. Its protein product is CASSYGRGLDEQFF.

Here the CDR3 reads CASSAPGQGDSYRLEAFF. CDR3 coding DNA: TGTGCCAGCAGTGCGCCGGGACAGGGGGACTCGTACCGGCTTGAAGCTTTCTTT. The V gene is TRBV28, the J gene TRBJ1-1, with 11 bases matching TRBD1. The germline gives CDR1 MDHEN, CDR2 SYDVKM. This CDR3 is built from 18 residues. V was pared by 5 bases and J by 7 bases, with 18 bases of the junction left unmatched.

This chain links TRBV20-1 with TRBJ2-4; no reliable D call. Germline V gives CDR1 DFQATT, CDR2 SNEGSKA (reference sequence). V was clipped by 3 bases and J by 0 bases, with 12 bases between them. The CDR3 is 15 amino acids. The CDR3 DNA follows: TGCAGTGCTAGTCGCTCCGGGCTAGCCAAAAACATTCAGTACTTC. Its translation: CSASRSGLAKNIQYF.

The gene calls are TRBV3-1 (or the pseudogene TRBV3-2) and TRBJ2-5, with 7 bases aligning to TRBD2. This CDR3 has 14 residues. CDR1 is LGHDT, CDR2 YNNKEL, per germline (reference sequence). The V segment lost 7 bases and the J segment 3 bases; nucleotides outside the gene matches: 8. CDR3 DNA: TGTGCCAGCACCCCGGTCCGGGGGGAAGAGACCCAGTACTTC. This gives the protein CASTPVRGEETQYF.

V usage is TRBV5-1 and J usage is TRBJ2-3; TRBD2 matches at 10 bases. Germline CDR1 SGHRS, CDR2 YFSETQ. Trimming at V came to 2 bases and at J to 1 base, leaving 1 base not matched to a gene. This CDR3 spans 15 amino acids. The CDR3 nucleotides are TGCGCCAGCAGCTTCACTAGCGGGGGCACAGATACGCAGTATTTT. Encoded protein: CASSFTSGGTDTQYF.

This chain connects TRBV2 to TRBJ1-2; TRBD1 matches 7 bases. The CDR3 consists of 13 residues. With V trimmed by 6 bases and J by 6 bases, 7 bases remained unmatched. The germline CDR1 and CDR2 sequences are SNHLY and FYNNEI. In nucleotides, the CDR3 is TGTGCCAGCAGAACCGGGACAGACAATGGCTACACCTTC. Amino acids: CASRTGTDNGYTF.

This rearrangement joins TRBV20-1 to TRBJ1-2; 9 bases fit TRBD1. The ends lost 3 bases at V and 10 bases at J; junction bases unmatched: 15. This CDR3 has 15 residues. Germline-derived CDR1 and CDR2 are DFQATT and SNEGSKA (reference sequence). CDR3: CSASGSGTGNRFYTF. CDR3 DNA: TGCAGTGCTAGTGGGTCTGGGACAGGGAACCGGTTCTACACCTTC.

This clone turned up a few times. This sequence joins TRBV5-1 and TRBJ2-3; maybe TRBD1 (5 bases). CDR3 size: 16 residues. V lost 1 base and J 0 bases, leaving 12 bases between the germline ends. Germline CDR1 and CDR2: SGHRS and YFSETQ. The CDR3 is CASSLLPTASTDTQYF. DNA for the CDR3: TGCGCCAGCAGCTTGCTACCGACAGCTAGCACAGATACGCAGTATTTT.

In this sample, this clone turned up once. The gene calls are TRBV15 and TRBJ2-1, with TRBD2 identical over 9 bases. The J segment lost 0 bases and the V segment lost 0 bases, leaving 6 bases of the junction unmatched. The CDR3 is 18 amino acids. The V gene's germline CDR1 is LNHNV and CDR2 YYDKDF (reference sequence). DNA of the CDR3: TGTGCCACCAGCAGAGATCCTAGACTAGCGGTCTCCTACAATGAGCAGTTCTTC. Protein: CATSRDPRLAVSYNEQFF.

V is TRBV7-2 and J is TRBJ1-3; D ambiguous. The CDR3 loop spans 16 amino acids. Germline V CDR1 and CDR2: SGHTA, FQGNSA. V was trimmed by 5 bases and J by 0 bases, leaving 14 bases between them. The CDR3 reads CASSPELGFSGNTIYF. CDR3 DNA sequence: TGTGCCAGCAGCCCCGAGCTGGGCTTCTCTGGAAACACCATATATTTT.

The chain joins TRBV11-1 to TRBJ2-3; D is possibly TRBD2 (5 bases). The germline V gene encodes CDR1 SGHAT and CDR2 FQDESV (reference sequence). This CDR3 comprises 14 residues. V was cut by 1 base and J by 2 bases, with 7 bases left in between. CDR3 amino acids: CASSLGTHTDTQYF. CDR3 nucleotide sequence: TGTGCCAGCAGCTTAGGGACTCACACAGATACGCAGTATTTT. Full variable domain (missing parts from reference TRBV11-1 and TRBJ2-3): EAEVAQSPRYKITEKSQAVAFWCDPISGHATLYWYRQILGQGPELLVQFQDESVVDDSQLPKDRFSAERLKGVDSTLKIQPAELGDSAMYLCASSLGTHTDTQYFGPGTRLTVL.